This record concerns one TCR beta chain sequence. In the original workflow: The assay estimated nucleated cells by amplifying reference gene primers. TCRdb's table, derived via immunoSEQ multiplex PCR, lists solely in-frame clones and lacks some. D and trimming were read from the DNA, whereas the V and J calls and clone size are those reported in that table. Of roughly 32,000 clones listed, roughly 91% are singletons. CDR1 and CDR2 (germline): SGHNT, YYREEE (reference sequence). The CDR3 totals 18 residues. V lost 4 bases, J lost 0 bases, and 11 bases stayed unmatched. This entry is derived from a study of blood T cell repertoires in COVID-19. Study-wide background: Italy, Spain and the United States were the sources of the convalescent and acute COVID-19 samples. The analysed material was cDNA or gDNA that came from T cells, B-cell-depleted T cells, or PBMCs.

This receptor was taken from a man in his 70s with active or convalescent COVID-19. The chain joins TRBV5-4 to TRBJ2-1, with TRBD2 matching 9 bases. Sequenced sample: peripheral blood. The CDR3, as DNA: TGTGCCAGCAGCCTAGGGCTAGCGGGGTTTAGCTCCTACAATGAGCAGTTCTTC. Its protein product is CASSLGLAGFSSYNEQFF.